The next 32 T cell receptor beta chains were all read from a single sample in a study of T cell responses to AZD1222 COVID-19 vaccine (dated by TCRdb to the early 2020s). In light of the paper, this sample's time point label describes: about 28 days (+/-7) after the second vaccine dose. The library relied on the immunoSEQ multiplex PCR assay. The immuneACCESS repertoire file appears here via TCRdb, limited to in-frame rearrangements. These files lack a portion of the clones; in checked studies, under half of the deficit traces to unresolved V genes, and the cause of the others is not known. The sample table lists about 27,000 clones, approximately 90% of them with a count of one. The ten largest clones represent 7.5% to 10% of the sample. Sequenced here: peripheral blood, sampled 28 days after the second AZD1222 dose. The receptors originated from an adult who received the AZD1222 COVID-19 vaccine.

The genes are TRBV19 and TRBJ1-3, with D unresolved. The CDR3 has 14 residues. V lost 7 bases and J 0 bases, leaving 10 bases between the germline ends. Germline V lookup: CDR1 LNHDA, CDR2 SQIVND (reference sequence). Written as DNA, the CDR3 is TGTGCCAGTATTGAGCACACCTCTGGAAACACCATATATTTT. Encoded protein: CASIEHTSGNTIYF. Variable domain in full (rest from reference TRBV19 and TRBJ1-3): DGGITQSPKYLFRKEGQNVTLSCEQNLNHDAMYWYRQDPGQGLRLIYYSQIVNDFQKGDIAEGYSVSREKKESFPLTVTSAQKNPTAFYLCASIEHTSGNTIYFGEGSWLTVV.

The chain has TRBV11-3 and TRBJ2-7; no clear D gene. The CDR3 is 14 amino acids. V lost 0 bases, J lost 0 bases, and 6 bases lay in between. Germline values: CDR1 SGHNT, CDR2 YENEEA. The CDR3 DNA sequence: TGTGCCAGCAGCTTAGATGACGCCTCCTACGAGCAGTACTTC. Translation gives CASSLDDASYEQYF.

The chain combines TRBV6-5 with TRBJ2-7; TRBD1 agrees at 10 bases. This CDR3 spans 14 amino acids. J lost 5 bases, V lost 6 bases, and 7 bases had no gene match. CDR1 is MNHEY, CDR2 SVGAGI, per germline. Here the CDR3 reads CASRRTGTGDEQYF. Written as DNA, the CDR3 is TGTGCCAGCAGGCGGACCGGGACAGGGGACGAGCAGTACTTC.

The chain has TRBV5-1 and TRBJ2-7; D is unclear. Germline CDR1 and CDR2: SGHRS and YFSETQ. The CDR3 covers 14 residues. Trimming took off 0 bases at V and 4 bases at J, with 11 bases between the two ends. CDR3 amino acids: CASSLASAGYEQYF. CDR3 nucleotide sequence: TGCGCCAGCAGCTTGGCCTCCGCCGGTTACGAGCAGTACTTC.

The rearrangement links TRBV7-2 to TRBJ2-2; D may be TRBD2 (5 bases). Germline loops: CDR1 SGHTA, CDR2 FQGNSA. Trimming cost V 3 bases and J 4 bases, with 9 bases left between them. The CDR3 spans 14 residues. The CDR3 DNA sequence: TGTGCCAGCAGCTTTCAAGCGGTCACCGGGGAGCTGTTTTTT. Translation gives CASSFQAVTGELFF.

The chain is built from TRBV29-1 and TRBJ1-2, with D perhaps matching TRBD1 (5 bases). CDR3 length: 10 residues. Germline V gives CDR1 SQVTM, CDR2 ANQGSEA. Trimming pared 5 bases from V and 6 bases from J, leaving 7 bases between. CDR3 sequence (DNA): TGCAGCGTTTTAGGGGATGGCTACACCTTC. The encoded protein is CSVLGDGYTF.

The rearrangement joins TRBV2 to TRBJ1-2; D is possibly TRBD1 (5 bases). V lost 8 bases and J 4 bases, leaving 11 bases between the germline ends. The germline V gene has CDR1 SNHLY and CDR2 FYNNEI. The CDR3 consists of 12 residues. CDR3 region: CASRGSTYGYTF. For the CDR3, the DNA is TGTGCCAGCCGGGGCAGCACCTATGGCTACACCTTC.

The CDR3 reads CASSTWTSGNTGELFF. The CDR3 DNA sequence: TGTGCCAGCAGCACCTGGACTAGCGGAAACACCGGGGAGCTGTTTTTT. The chain uses TRBV6-2 or TRBV6-3 and TRBJ2-2, with TRBD2 identical over 10 bases. The CDR3 is 16 amino acids. Trimming cost V 6 bases and J 2 bases; bases outside gene matches: 6. The germline V gene has CDR1 MNHEY and CDR2 SVGEGT.

The chain links TRBV6-2 or TRBV6-3 to TRBJ1-1; D possibly corresponds to TRBD1 (5 bases). Trimming stripped 4 bases from V and 3 bases from J, with 9 bases between. The CDR3 length is 13 residues. Germline V gives CDR1 MNHEY, CDR2 SVGEGT. In DNA, the CDR3 is TGTGCCAGCAGTTGGTCAGGGTACACTGAAGCTTTCTTT. Its translation: CASSWSGYTEAFF.

The J gene is TRBJ2-2, the V gene TRBV3-1 (or the pseudogene TRBV3-2); D gene unclear. With 7 bases removed from V and 2 bases from J, the gap between germline ends came to 14 bases. Germline CDR1 reads LGHDT; CDR2 reads YNNKEL (reference sequence). This CDR3 has 15 residues. CDR3 loop: CASNPGDLNTGELFF. CDR3 DNA sequence: TGTGCCAGCAACCCGGGCGACTTAAACACCGGGGAGCTGTTTTTT.

The chain uses TRBV28 and TRBJ2-5; D unclear. Germline V CDR1 and CDR2: MDHEN, SYDVKM. V dropped 3 bases and J dropped 13 bases, with 12 bases sitting between them. The CDR3 consists of 11 residues. DNA for the CDR3: TGTGCCAGCAGTTTTAATGGACCCCCGTACTTC. Its translation: CASSFNGPPYF. Variable domain in full (rest from reference TRBV28 and TRBJ2-5): DVKVTQSSRYLVKRTGEKVFLECVQDMDHENMFWYRQDPGLGLRLIYFSYDVKMKEKGDIPEGYSVSREKKERFSLILESASTNQTSMYLCASSFNGPPYFGPGTRLLVL.

The chain combines TRBV7-8 with TRBJ1-2; TRBD1 agrees at 9 bases. With V trimmed by 2 bases and J by 4 bases, 17 bases remained unmatched. Germline V gene lookup returns CDR1 SGHVS and CDR2 FQNEAQ. The CDR3 runs to 19 residues. The CDR3 nucleotides read TGTGCCAGCAGCTTAAAGGGACAGGGTGTTGGCCGACTCTCCTATGGCTACACCTTC. Translating gives CASSLKGQGVGRLSYGYTF.

This chain connects TRBV4-1 to TRBJ2-2; the D is unclear. CDR3 length: 15 amino acids. The V and J ends lost 0 bases and 1 base respectively, with 6 bases between them. In germline, CDR1 is MGHRA, CDR2 YSYEKL. The CDR3 sequence: CASSQDQRNTGELFF. The CDR3 coding sequence is TGCGCCAGCAGCCAAGATCAGAGGAACACCGGGGAGCTGTTTTTT.

The chain is built from TRBV19 and TRBJ1-3; 8 bases are shared with TRBD1. V shed 3 bases and J 2 bases; nucleotides not matched to a gene: 3. Germline loops: CDR1 LNHDA, CDR2 SQIVND (reference sequence). This CDR3 has 15 amino acids. This chain's CDR3 is CASSIGQGPGNTIYF. The CDR3 DNA sequence: TGTGCCAGTAGTATCGGACAGGGACCTGGAAACACCATATATTTT.

The rearrangement joins TRBV18 to TRBJ2-7, with unresolved D. CDR3 size: 14 residues. Looked up from germline, CDR1 is KGHSH and CDR2 is LQKENI. V dropped 2 bases and J dropped 3 bases, with 11 bases sitting between them. The CDR3 reads CASSPFKTDYEQYF. The DNA for the CDR3 is TGTGCCAGCTCACCATTTAAGACGGACTACGAGCAGTACTTC.

The chain recombines TRBV30 with TRBJ2-1; 10 bases fit TRBD1. The CDR3 runs to 15 residues. The V gene's germline CDR1 is GTSNPN and CDR2 SVGIG (reference sequence). The V gene end was trimmed by 5 bases and the J gene end by 7 bases; junction bases not matched to a gene: 11. DNA of the CDR3: TGTGCCTGGTCGGGGCGACAGGGGGCAGTTAATGAGCAGTTCTTC. It is translated as CAWSGRQGAVNEQFF.

The chain uses TRBV11-3 and TRBJ2-5; D might be TRBD2 (5 bases). CDR3 length: 14 residues. Germline V gene lookup returns CDR1 SGHNT and CDR2 YENEEA. Trimming left V 5 bases short and J 6 bases short, with 16 bases between. CDR3 amino acids: CASSPTPGVQTQYF. The CDR3, as DNA: TGTGCCAGCAGCCCTACCCCCGGGGTACAGACCCAGTACTTC.

This chain joins TRBV14 and TRBJ2-2; D gene uncertain. CDR1 SGHDN and CDR2 FVKESK come from the germline V gene. This CDR3 is built from 15 residues. V was shortened by 4 bases and J by 3 bases, with 12 bases between the two germline ends. Written as DNA, the CDR3 is TGTGCCAGCAGCCGACGAGCCCCACACACCGGGGAGCTGTTTTTT. Protein product: CASSRRAPHTGELFF.

The chain couples TRBV7-8 to TRBJ2-5; D is perhaps TRBD1 (5 bases). Looked up from germline, CDR1 is SGHVS and CDR2 is FQNEAQ. V was trimmed by 2 bases and J by 5 bases, leaving 12 bases between them. This CDR3 has 14 residues. CDR3: CASSLSRAAETQYF. The CDR3 DNA follows: TGTGCCAGCAGCTTAAGCAGGGCGGCCGAGACCCAGTACTTC.

The CDR3 sequence: CASSETPGAGLYNEQFF. DNA for the CDR3: TGTGCCAGCAGTGAAACCCCGGGGGCGGGGCTGTACAATGAGCAGTTCTTC. The chain links TRBV2 to TRBJ2-1; D is tentatively TRBD1 or TRBD2 (6 bases each). The CDR3 is 17 amino acids. Trimming cost V 2 bases and J 4 bases, with 18 bases left between them. Germline-derived CDR1 and CDR2 are SNHLY and FYNNEI. Full variable domain (rest looked up from reference TRBV2 and TRBJ2-1): EPEVTQTPSHQVTQMGQEVILRCVPISNHLYFYWYRQILGQKVEFLVSFYNNEISEKSEIFDDQFSVERPDGSNFTLKIRSTKLEDSAMYFCASSETPGAGLYNEQFFGPGTRLTVL.

This clone was recorded only once. CDR3 nucleotide sequence: TGTGCCAGCAGTCTGTCCGGAAATCGACAGGGGGACTATGGCTACACCTTC. It codes for CASSLSGNRQGDYGYTF. This rearrangement joins TRBV28 to TRBJ1-2; the match to TRBD1 covers 9 bases. CDR1 is MDHEN, CDR2 SYDVKM, per germline. V lost 5 bases and J lost 3; bases outside the gene matches: 13. The CDR3 contains 17 residues.

The chain joins TRBV30 to TRBJ1-2; D may be TRBD1 (5 bases). Germline assignment: CDR1 GTSNPN and CDR2 SVGIG (reference sequence). The CDR3 has 11 amino acids. V was pared by 5 bases and J by 7 bases, with 11 bases between. The CDR3 is CAWGLGGGYTF. DNA of the CDR3: TGTGCCTGGGGCCTCGGGGGTGGCTACACCTTC.

This chain links TRBV18 with TRBJ1-1; D may be TRBD1 (6 bases). Trimming took 5 bases from V and 5 from J, leaving 12 bases between them. CDR3 length: 13 amino acids. Germline V lookup: CDR1 KGHSH, CDR2 LQKENI. The CDR3 is CASSFGGGTEAFF. CDR3 in DNA: TGTGCCAGCTCATTCGGGGGCGGAACTGAAGCTTTCTTT.

The rearrangement joins TRBV2 to TRBJ2-1; unclear D gene. The V gene's germline CDR1 is SNHLY and CDR2 FYNNEI. Trimming removed 4 bases from V and 9 bases from J, with 7 bases in between. This CDR3 has 11 residues. The CDR3 DNA follows: TGTGCCAGCAGTGGGGCAATTGAGCAGTTCTTC. It encodes CASSGAIEQFF.

The genes are TRBV30 and TRBJ1-4, with unresolved D. The length of the CDR3 is 15 residues. Looked up from germline, CDR1 is GTSNPN and CDR2 is SVGIG (reference sequence). V lost 0 bases to trimming and J lost 7 bases, with 15 bases between them. CDR3 protein: CAWSVPLGSSEKLFF. The CDR3 coding sequence is TGTGCCTGGAGTGTACCTCTTGGGTCTAGTGAAAAACTGTTTTTT.

The chain has TRBV3-1 (or the pseudogene TRBV3-2) and TRBJ2-1; TRBD1 matches 10 bases. Germline trimming cut 3 bases from V and 6 bases from J; bases unmatched to any gene: 8. CDR3 length: 16 residues. CDR1 LGHDT and CDR2 YNNKEL come from the germline V gene (reference sequence). The CDR3 DNA reads TGTGCCAGCAGCCAGACAGGGGGCTTGGGGAGCAATGAGCAGTTCTTC. Its translation: CASSQTGGLGSNEQFF.

This sequence joins TRBV4-3 and TRBJ1-2; 7 positions match TRBD1. The CDR3 runs to 17 residues. The J segment lost 5 bases and the V segment lost 0 bases, leaving 12 bases of the junction unmatched. Germline-derived CDR1 and CDR2 are LGHNA and YSLEER. CDR3: CASSQDEGTDIGYGYTF. In DNA form, the CDR3 reads TGCGCCAGCAGCCAAGATGAGGGGACAGACATAGGGTATGGCTACACCTTC.

This chain joins TRBV15 and TRBJ1-1; no firm D call. The CDR3 runs to 12 residues. CDR1 and CDR2 from the germline V gene are LNHNV and YYDKDF (reference sequence). V dropped 4 bases and J dropped 5 bases, with 8 bases sitting between them. The CDR3 DNA is TGTGCCACCAGCACTGGGGAAACTGAAGCTTTCTTT. Residues: CATSTGETEAFF.

The chain links TRBV5-4 to TRBJ2-3; 13 bases fit TRBD2. CDR3 length equals 19 residues. V lost 2 bases, J lost 0 bases, and 9 bases stayed unmatched. The germline V gene has CDR1 SGHNT and CDR2 YYREEE (reference sequence). CDR3 DNA sequence: TGTGCCAGCAGCTTAAATCCCGGGACTAGCGGGACTAGCACAGATACGCAGTATTTT. Protein sequence: CASSLNPGTSGTSTDTQYF. Using reference TRBV5-4 and TRBJ2-3 for the parts outside the CDR3, the full variable domain is ETGVTQSPTHLIKTRGQQVTLRCSSQSGHNTVSWYQQALGQGPQFIFQYYREEENGRGNFPPRFSGLQFPNYSSELNVNALELDDSALYLCASSLNPGTSGTSTDTQYFGPGTRLTVL.

This clone was seen a single time. J is TRBJ2-6 and V is TRBV27; D is undetermined. Looked up from germline, CDR1 is MNHEY and CDR2 is SMNVEV (reference sequence). CDR3 length equals 15 residues. Trimming left V 5 bases short and J 0 bases short, with 8 bases between. This chain's CDR3 is CASSGPSSGANVLTF. The DNA for the CDR3 is TGTGCCAGCAGTGGACCGAGCTCTGGGGCCAACGTCCTGACTTTC.

The chain links TRBV18 to TRBJ2-1, with TRBD2 matching 8 bases. Germline V gene sequence: CDR1 KGHSH, CDR2 LQKENI. This CDR3 contains 15 residues. Losses at the gene ends were 2 bases for V and 5 bases for J; bases not matched to a gene: 5. CDR3 in amino acids: CASSPFSGADNEQFF. CDR3 DNA sequence: TGTGCCAGCTCACCATTTAGCGGGGCCGACAATGAGCAGTTCTTC.

The V gene is TRBV10-3, the J gene TRBJ1-1; D is uncertain. The CDR3 runs to 13 residues. Germline V gene lookup returns CDR1 ENHRY and CDR2 SYGVKD. Deletions cut 2 bases from V and 1 base from J, with 5 bases between. For the CDR3, the DNA is TGTGCCATCAGTGAGGAACCGAACACTGAAGCTTTCTTT. Its protein is CAISEEPNTEAFF.